The rows below give T cell receptor beta chains drawn from one sample of a study of regulatory T cells in long-lasting Graves disease. TCRdb re-called the multiplex PCR reads with MiXCR, one entry per CDR3 protein. Of some 410,000 distinct CDR3 sequences detected, less than 20% appear once; the ten largest clones hold about 10%. This same sample was also part of a study on T cells in Graves' hyperthyroidism and ophthalmopathy.

The source material was peripheral blood mononuclear cells (PBMCs), sampled at new diagnosis, from a patient treated with antithyroid drugs. These receptors all stem from a woman aged 25 to 39 with Graves disease. Both conserved end residues are part of each CDR3. The order of the fields is J gene, D gene, clone size, V gene, CDR3 DNA, CDR3 protein. A D gene is named only where the DNA matches it firmly. A clone size is listed for some rows: how often the clone was seen (once, few, many), or a class if it is expanded.

TRBJ2-1,TRBD2,many,TRBV7-9,TGTGCCAGCAGCCCTCCACTAGCGGGAGCGCGGAATGAGCAGTTCTTC,CASSPPLAGARNEQFF
TRBJ2-7,.,many,TRBV2,TGTGCCAGCAGCCCCACCACCTACGAGCAGTACTTC,CASSPTTYEQYF
TRBJ1-5,TRBD1,.,TRBV4-3,TGCGCCAGCAGCGCCCAATGGACAGGCGGTGAGCCCCCGCATTTT,CASSAQWTGGEPPHF
TRBJ2-3,.,many,TRBV24-1,TGTGCCACCAGTGATGGTGTTCAGGGTACGCAGTATTTT,CATSDGVQGTQYF
TRBJ1-5,.,few,TRBV14,TGTGCCAGCAGCCGAGGCGTCAATCAGCCCCAGCATTTT,CASSRGVNQPQHF
TRBJ2-7,.,many,TRBV6-1,TGTGCCAGCGGGAGCGGCTACTCCTACGAGCAGTACTTC,CASGSGYSYEQYF
TRBJ2-7,.,few,TRBV20-1,TGCAGTGCTAGTTCGTCCCAGGGGTTGCACGAGCAGTACTTC,CSASSSQGLHEQYF
TRBJ2-3,.,many,TRBV18,TGTGCCAGCTCACGATTACCGGGCAGCGATACGCAGTATTTT,CASSRLPGSDTQYF
TRBJ2-1,TRBD1,many,TRBV10-1,TGCGCCAGCAGTGAGTCGGACAGGGGTGCGCAGTTCTTC,CASSESDRGAQFF
TRBJ1-5,TRBD1,many,TRBV5-1,TGCGCCAGCAGCCCTGGACAGGGCCTGCTTAGCAATCAGCCCCAGCATTTT,CASSPGQGLLSNQPQHF
TRBJ2-1,TRBD2,few,TRBV6-5,TGTGCCAGCAGTCACTCGGAGGGCGGGAGCTCCTACAATGAGCAGTTCTTC,CASSHSEGGSSYNEQFF
TRBJ2-5,.,few,TRBV13,TGTGCCAGCAGCCCTCCCCCCGGGAGTCGCCAAGAGACCCAGTACTTC,CASSPPPGSRQETQYF
TRBJ2-2,TRBD1,.,TRBV9,TGTGCCAGCAGCGTAGATCCCTTGACAGGGGGCGATTTGTACACCGGGGAGCTGTTTTTT,CASSVDPLTGGDLYTGELFF
TRBJ2-5,TRBD2,.,TRBV7-2,TGTGCCAGCGGGGAGGGGGAGACCCAGTACTTC,CASGEGETQYF
TRBJ2-7,.,.,TRBV4-1,TGCGCCAGCAGCCAAGGGAACACCTACGAGCAGTACTTC,CASSQGNTYEQYF
TRBJ2-5,.,.,TRBV19,TGTGCCAGTCAAGACGGACAAGAGACCCAGTACTTC,CASQDGQETQYF
TRBJ2-2,.,.,TRBV7-9,TGTGCCAGCAGCCTCTCGTTAACAGGGACCGGGGAGCTGTTTTTT,CASSLSLTGTGELFF
TRBJ1-1,.,many,TRBV12-5,TGTGCTAGTGGTTTGGTAGGGGGACGGGGCACTGAAGCTTTCTTT,CASGLVGGRGTEAFF
TRBJ2-5,.,few,TRBV13,TGTGCCAGCAGCTTGGAGGGCCTCGCGGGGGAGACCCAGTACTTC,CASSLEGLAGETQYF
TRBJ2-1,TRBD2,many,TRBV24-1,TGTGCCACGGGACTAGCGGGAGGGGGCGGGAATGAGCAGTTCTTC,CATGLAGGGGNEQFF
TRBJ1-5,.,many,TRBV2,TGTGCCAGCAGTGAAGCTTGGAATCAGCCCCAGCATTTT,CASSEAWNQPQHF
TRBJ2-5,.,many,TRBV7-2,TGTGCCAGCAGCTTCCGGGACCCTACCAGGGAGACCCAGTACTTC,CASSFRDPTRETQYF
TRBJ2-2,TRBD1,few,TRBV6-2/TRBV6-3,TGTGCCAGCAGTTACGGGACAGGGTTTTACACCGGGGAGCTGTTTTTT,CASSYGTGFYTGELFF
TRBJ2-1,TRBD2,many,TRBV6-1,TGTGCCAGCAGCCCCGGGCTAGCGGGCCTCTACAATGAGCAGTTCTTC,CASSPGLAGLYNEQFF
TRBJ2-3,TRBD2,once,TRBV27,TGTGCCAGCAGCGTGGATAATAGCGGGAGGGCCAAGATGTCAGATACGCAGTATTTT,CASSVDNSGRAKMSDTQYF
TRBJ1-6,.,few,TRBV28,TGTGCCAGCAACGGGGGTCTTGCCTATAATTCACCCCTCCACTTT,CASNGGLAYNSPLHF
TRBJ2-5,TRBD2,many,TRBV3-1,TGTGCCAGCAGCCAACCGAGACTAGCGGCCGAGAAAGAGACCCAGTACTTC,CASSQPRLAAEKETQYF
TRBJ2-7,TRBD2,.,TRBV13,TGTGCCAGCACCTTCGGACTAGCGGCAGGGAACGAGCAGTACTTC,CASTFGLAAGNEQYF
TRBJ1-4,TRBD1,many,TRBV4-1,TGCGCCAGCAGCCAAACAGGGGGCGTTGAAAAACTGTTTTTT,CASSQTGGVEKLFF
TRBJ1-6,TRBD1,many,TRBV18,TGTGCCAGCTCACTTGCGGGACAGGGATCACCCCTCCACTTT,CASSLAGQGSPLHF
TRBJ2-1,TRBD2,few,TRBV20-1,TGCAGTGCCACCGGGACTAGCAGCTACAATGAGCAGTTCTTC,CSATGTSSYNEQFF
TRBJ2-3,TRBD2,many,TRBV6-1,TGTGCCAGCGGCTCTAGCGGGAGGGCTAGGTCTAGCACAGATACGCAGTATTTT,CASGSSGRARSSTDTQYF